What follows are 7 T cell receptor beta chains derived from one specimen sequenced in a study of T cells in Graves' hyperthyroidism and ophthalmopathy. Researchers took RNA transcripts and amplified the TCR beta CDR3 regions from them. HTBI primers drove first-round RT-PCR of the TCR CDR3. MiXCR, applied by TCRdb to the multiplex PCR reads, yields one record per CDR3 protein. There are 450,000 to 700,000 distinct CDR3 sequences in the sample; 46% occur only once, and about 8.3% lies in the top ten. Sequencing input: peripheral blood or thyroid tissue (not recorded which). All receptors derive from a woman between 18 and 29 years old with Graves' hyperthyroidism.

This chain connects TRBV14 to TRBJ2-2; 14 bases agree with TRBD2. The junction had 8 bases not matched to a gene; V was cut back by 5 bases and J by 3 bases. Germline values: CDR1 SGHDN, CDR2 FVKESK. The CDR3 extends over 18 amino acids. Written as DNA, the CDR3 is TGTGCCAGCAGCGGAGGCTGGGGACTAGCGGGAGACACCGGGGAGCTGTTTTTT. Its protein is CASSGGWGLAGDTGELFF.

In its sample, this clonotype was seen a few times. This CDR3 reads CASSWDRGQEQFF. CDR3 in DNA: TGTGCCAGCAGCTGGGACAGGGGGCAAGAGCAGTTCTTC. The chain combines TRBV7-3 with TRBJ2-1; 12 bases fit TRBD1. CDR1 is SGHTA, CDR2 FQGTGA, per germline. The CDR3 spans 13 residues. V was pared by 4 bases and J by 10 bases, with 2 bases of the junction left unmatched. Together with reference TRBV7-3 and TRBJ2-1, the CDR3 gives the full variable domain: GAGVSQTPSNKVTEKGKYVELRCDPISGHTALYWYRQSLGQGPEFLIYFQGTGAADDSGLPNDRFFAVRPEGSVSTLKIQRTERGDSAVYLCASSWDRGQEQFFGPGTRLTVL.

The table lists this clonotype with many counts. The chain employs TRBV6-5 and TRBJ1-5; D may be TRBD1 (5 bases). The length of the CDR3 is 15 residues. V lost 7 bases, J lost 4 bases, and 17 bases lay in between. The V gene's germline CDR1 is MNHEY and CDR2 SVGAGI. CDR3 DNA sequence: TGTGCCAGCACCCTCCCTCGGGGGGAGAATCAGCCCCAGCATTTT. It translates to CASTLPRGENQPQHF.

This clonotype was detected many times. A junction end diverges from the germline sequence, so it may reflect a read error. The chain is built from TRBV5-1 and TRBJ1-1, with TRBD1 matching over 11 bases. This CDR3 has 15 residues. Looked up from germline, CDR1 is SGHRS and CDR2 is YFSETQ. The chain's CDR3 is CASSLGQGAYTEAFF. The CDR3 DNA is TGTGCCAGCAGTCTCGGACAGGGGGCGTACACTGAAGCTTTCTTT.

The V call is TRBV6-6, the J call TRBJ1-2; possibly TRBD1 for D (5 bases). The CDR3 has 13 residues. Germline V gives CDR1 MNHNY, CDR2 SVGAGI (reference sequence). The V end was cut by 6 bases, the J end by 11 bases, with 19 bases between. CDR3 region: CASSVDSSSGYTF. The CDR3 DNA reads TGTGCCAGCAGCGTCGACAGCTCCTCTGGGTACACCTTC.

V and J are TRBV2 and TRBJ2-7; 10 bases align to TRBD2. Germline V gene data show CDR1 as SNHLY and CDR2 as FYNNEI. Trimming removed 5 bases from V and 4 bases from J; junction bases left unmatched: 17. The CDR3 length is 18 residues. The CDR3 region has the DNA TGTGCCAGCAGTTCCCCTAGCGGGAGAGGATATTGGGCTTACGAGCAGTACTTC. It encodes CASSSPSGRGYWAYEQYF.

This clonotype was detected ten times or more. The rearrangement links TRBV6-1 to TRBJ2-7; D is undetermined. This CDR3 spans 15 amino acids. Germline CDR1 MNHNS, CDR2 SASEGT. Between the trimmed V and J ends, which lost 2 bases and 0 bases, there was a span of 11 bases. DNA for the CDR3: TGTGCCAGCAGTGAAACCGGAGAGAGCTCCTACGAGCAGTACTTC. It encodes CASSETGESSYEQYF.